These 28 T cell receptor beta chains share one sample of origin, sequenced in a study of Ad26.COV2.S vaccination and SARS-CoV-2 variants. Treatment noted: 19 received Ad26.COV2.S at low or high dose, single or two shots; several received placebo; per-sample allocation not given. Day 63 following the first vaccine or placebo injection was when the samples were taken. Sequencing used immunoSEQ multiplex PCR; TCRdb keeps in-frame clones, though not all of them. This sample has fewer than 500,000 clones; around 91% occur once, and the top ten carry around 4.5%. The material sequenced was peripheral blood, taken in a trial of Ad26.COV2.S vaccine versus placebo. All receptors derive from a person aged 18-60 years who received the Ad26.COV2.S COVID-19 vaccine or a placebo.

V usage is TRBV27 and J usage is TRBJ2-7; D assignment may be TRBD1 or TRBD2 (6 bases each). The CDR3 is 17 amino acids. CDR1 is MNHEY and CDR2 is SMNVEV in the germline V gene (reference sequence). V lost 2 bases and J 5 bases, leaving 22 bases between the germline ends. The CDR3 coding sequence is TGTGCCAGCAGTTTAAAATTCCCGGGGGCAGGGAACCACGAGCAGTACTTC. Translation gives CASSLKFPGAGNHEQYF.

The chain uses TRBV19 and TRBJ1-5; TRBD1 matches at 9 bases. The CDR3 contains 14 residues. The germline gives CDR1 LNHDA, CDR2 SQIVND (reference sequence). J was trimmed by 4 bases and V by 6 bases; bases with no gene match: 4. CDR3 nucleotides: TGTGCCAGTAGGGAGACAGGGGGGAATCAGCCCCAGCATTTT. It encodes CASRETGGNQPQHF.

The chain uses TRBV9 and TRBJ2-2; 9 bases fit TRBD2. The germline CDR1 and CDR2 sequences are SGDLS and YYNGEE. V shed 4 bases, J shed 5 bases, and the junction held 6 bases outside the gene matches. CDR3 length: 15 residues. The CDR3 DNA reads TGTGCCAGCAGCCCGGGACTAGCAGCAACCGGGGAGCTGTTTTTT. Translation: CASSPGLAATGELFF. The entire variable domain, with the rest obtained from reference TRBV9 and TRBJ2-2, is as follows: DSGVTQTPKHLITATGQRVTLRCSPRSGDLSVYWYQQSLDQGLQFLIQYYNGEERAKGNILERFSAQQFPDLHSELNLSSLELGDSALYFCASSPGLAATGELFFGEGSRLTVL.

The genes are TRBV15 and TRBJ2-3, with 7 bases lining up with TRBD1. The germline CDR1 and CDR2 sequences are LNHNV and YYDKDF (reference sequence). The CDR3 is 19 amino acids. V gave up 0 bases and J gave up 3 bases; unmatched junction bases: 15. This CDR3 is CATSRDRGRGQPLTDTQYF. For the CDR3, the DNA is TGTGCCACCAGCAGAGATAGGGGTAGGGGGCAGCCCCTAACAGATACGCAGTATTTT.

The chain couples TRBV29-1 to TRBJ1-2, with a possible D match to TRBD1 (5 bases). Germline V gives CDR1 SQVTM, CDR2 ANQGSEA. The CDR3 has 14 amino acids. With 4 bases removed from V and 4 bases from J, the gap between germline ends came to 16 bases. The CDR3 sequence: CSVASGSRAYGYTF. DNA for the CDR3: TGCAGCGTTGCCAGCGGGTCCAGGGCCTATGGCTACACCTTC.

This clone has only one observation. The chain is built from TRBV5-4 and TRBJ2-6, with D possibly being TRBD1 or TRBD2 (6 bases each). The CDR3 consists of 18 residues. Trimming left V 4 bases short and J 4 bases short, with 21 bases between. Germline values: CDR1 SGHNT, CDR2 YYREEE (reference sequence). CDR3 nucleotide sequence: TGTGCCAGCAGCCCCCCGGGCAGGGGAGGACTCGGGGCCAACGTCCTGACTTTC. Its protein product is CASSPPGRGGLGANVLTF.

This clone is a singleton in its sample. This sequence joins TRBV19 and TRBJ2-7, with 10 nucleotides matching TRBD1. J gave up 2 bases and V 4 bases, and 11 bases lay outside the gene matches. The CDR3 loop spans 17 amino acids. Looked up from germline, CDR1 is LNHDA and CDR2 is SQIVND (reference sequence). CDR3 DNA: TGTGCCAGTAGTACACGTCTTCCGGGACAGGGGCCCTACGAGCAGTACTTC. Amino acid sequence: CASSTRLPGQGPYEQYF.

This clone was recorded once. This sample also contains other DNA sequences that code for the same CDR3. The chain carries TRBV5-1 and TRBJ2-3; D unresolved. The germline V gene encodes CDR1 SGHRS and CDR2 YFSETQ. Trimming removed 4 bases at V and 3 bases at J, with 6 bases between. This CDR3 has 12 amino acids. Here the CDR3 reads CASSLDTDTQYF. Written as DNA, the CDR3 is TGCGCCAGCAGCCTAGATACAGATACGCAGTATTTT.

The chain uses TRBV12-3 or TRBV12-4 and TRBJ1-6; 7 bases match TRBD1. The ends lost 6 bases at V and 13 bases at J; junction bases unmatched: 9. CDR3 length: 13 residues. The CDR3 DNA is TGTGCCAGCAGCTGGGGACAGAGCGAGCCCCTCCACTTT. Protein product: CASSWGQSEPLHF.

J is TRBJ2-3 and V is TRBV28; the D is unclear. Per the germline V gene, CDR1 is MDHEN and CDR2 is SYDVKM. The CDR3 length is 16 residues. V was pared by 3 bases and J by 4 bases, with 17 bases between. CDR3 sequence reads: CASSFLRSRLPDTQYF. As DNA, the CDR3 is TGTGCCAGCAGTTTCCTGCGGTCGAGGCTTCCAGATACGCAGTATTTT.

Notes on this clone: Other nucleotide sequences in the sample specify the same CDR3. The V gene is TRBV9, the J gene TRBJ2-1, with 8 bases aligning to TRBD2. The CDR3 length is 15 residues. Germline V gives CDR1 SGDLS, CDR2 YYNGEE. Trimming removed 2 bases from V and 0 bases from J; junction bases left unmatched: 1. The CDR3 is CASSVSGSSYNEQFF. CDR3 bases: TGTGCCAGCAGCGTGAGCGGGAGCTCCTACAATGAGCAGTTCTTC.

CDR3 nucleotide sequence: TGTGCCAGCAGCCTTCGGACTACCGCAGGGGAGACCCAGTACTTC. It yields the protein CASSLRTTAGETQYF. The chain has TRBV7-6 and TRBJ2-5, with a weak D call TRBD2 (6 bases). Deletions cut 5 bases from V and 5 bases from J, with 18 bases between. CDR1 is SGHVS and CDR2 is FNYEAQ in the germline V gene. CDR3 size: 15 residues.

The CDR3 sequence: CASSRQGGVAYF. As DNA, the CDR3 is TGTGCCAGCAGTAGACAGGGTGGGGTTGCGTACTTC. This chain links TRBV6-2 or TRBV6-3 with TRBJ2-4; 7 nucleotides agree with TRBD1. In germline, CDR1 is MNHEY, CDR2 SVGEGT. The trim removed 5 bases at V and 15 bases at J, leaving 10 bases unmatched. The CDR3 contains 12 residues.

The chain links TRBV7-3 to TRBJ2-1, with 7 bases lining up with TRBD1. Germline V gene data show CDR1 as SGHTA and CDR2 as FQGTGA. The CDR3 is 14 amino acids. The V gene end was trimmed by 0 bases and the J gene end by 5 bases; junction bases not matched to a gene: 1. Written as DNA, the CDR3 is TGTGCCAGCAGCTTAACGGGACAGCACAATGAGCAGTTCTTC. Translation: CASSLTGQHNEQFF.

This sequence joins TRBV7-9 and TRBJ1-3; D is unresolved. CDR3 length equals 16 residues. The germline V gene encodes CDR1 SEHNR and CDR2 FQNEAQ (reference sequence). The ends were cut back, 3 bases at V and 0 bases at J, with 12 bases in the middle. Written as DNA, the CDR3 is TGTGCCAGCAGCTTCCCTGACAAGAGCTCTGGAAACACCATATATTTT. Translating gives CASSFPDKSSGNTIYF.

The chain has TRBV7-2 and TRBJ1-5; D unclear. CDR1 is SGHTA, CDR2 FQGNSA, per germline. There are 16 residues in the CDR3. Trimming took 2 bases from V and 3 from J, leaving 14 bases between them. CDR3 DNA sequence: TGTGCCAGCAGCTTAAGGGCAGGATTCCTCAATCAGCCCCAGCATTTT. This encodes CASSLRAGFLNQPQHF.

The V call is TRBV5-5, the J call TRBJ1-5; 9 positions agree with TRBD1. In germline, CDR1 is SGHKS, CDR2 YYEKEE (reference sequence). The CDR3 is made up of 17 amino acids. J lost 7 bases, V lost 2 bases, and 13 bases had no gene match. CDR3 bases: TGTGCCAGCAGCTTCGACAGGGGGAGATGGAAGGGCCAGCCCCAGCATTTT. It is translated as CASSFDRGRWKGQPQHF.

This clone was counted only a few times. The chain couples TRBV28 to TRBJ2-2; possible D gene TRBD2, 5 bases. Trimming pared 1 base from V and 3 bases from J, leaving 6 bases between. This CDR3 is 14 amino acids long. Looked up from germline, CDR1 is MDHEN and CDR2 is SYDVKM. The CDR3 sequence: CASSLSGYTGELFF. As DNA, the CDR3 is TGTGCCAGCAGTTTATCGGGGTACACCGGGGAGCTGTTTTTT.

This chain uses TRBV5-5 with TRBJ1-3, with TRBD1 as a possible D gene (5 bases). V shed 2 bases and J shed 4 bases, with 7 bases lying between them. The CDR3 has 13 amino acids. Germline values: CDR1 SGHKS, CDR2 YYEKEE (reference sequence). Written as DNA, the CDR3 is TGTGCCAGCAGCTTAGGGGCCGGAAACACCATATATTTT. It is translated as CASSLGAGNTIYF. Drawing the rest from reference TRBV5-5 and TRBJ1-3, the complete variable domain is DAGVTQSPTHLIKTRGQQVTLRCSPISGHKSVSWYQQVLGQGPQFIFQYYEKEERGRGNFPDRFSARQFPNYSSELNVNALLLGDSALYLCASSLGAGNTIYFGEGSWLTVV.

The V call is TRBV7-9, the J call TRBJ1-2; 12 nucleotides match TRBD1. The V gene's germline CDR1 is SEHNR and CDR2 FQNEAQ (reference sequence). The V gene end was trimmed by 3 bases and the J gene end by 4 bases; junction bases not matched to a gene: 9. The CDR3 extends over 17 amino acids. CDR3 loop: CASSLGGGQGAVYGYTF. As DNA, the CDR3 is TGTGCCAGCAGCTTGGGCGGGGGACAGGGGGCTGTCTATGGCTACACCTTC.

This clone is a singleton in its sample. The chain links TRBV2 to TRBJ1-3; D remains ambiguous. Trimming took off 6 bases at V and 8 bases at J, with 11 bases between the two ends. The germline CDR1 and CDR2 sequences are SNHLY and FYNNEI. The CDR3 has 12 amino acids. CDR3 sequence reads: CASSSWIDTIYF. CDR3 nucleotide sequence: TGTGCCAGCAGCAGCTGGATCGACACCATATATTTT.

The chain joins TRBV5-1 to TRBJ1-3; no definite D call. The germline gives CDR1 SGHRS, CDR2 YFSETQ. This CDR3 is 16 amino acids long. The germline V and J ends were trimmed by 2 bases and 0 bases, with 12 bases remaining between them. CDR3 sequence reads: CASSFNSGNSGNTIYF. For the CDR3, the DNA is TGCGCCAGCAGCTTTAACAGCGGGAACTCTGGAAACACCATATATTTT.

The chain recombines TRBV30 with TRBJ1-6, with 7 bases aligning to TRBD1. The CDR3 consists of 15 residues. Germline V lookup: CDR1 GTSNPN, CDR2 SVGIG (reference sequence). The ends lost 2 bases at V and 6 bases at J; junction bases unmatched: 7. The CDR3 region is CAWSQGGDSNSPLHF. The CDR3 region has the DNA TGTGCCTGGAGTCAGGGGGGAGACAGTAATTCACCCCTCCACTTT.

V is TRBV5-4 and J is TRBJ1-6; 9 positions agree with TRBD1. Germline V gene sequence: CDR1 SGHNT, CDR2 YYREEE (reference sequence). The CDR3 contains 18 residues. Trimming removed 5 bases from V and 7 bases from J; junction bases left unmatched: 16. The CDR3 coding sequence is TGTGCCAGCAGTTCCCCTACAACCGGGACAGGGTCAAATTCACCCCTCCACTTT. Encoded protein: CASSSPTTGTGSNSPLHF.

The gene calls are TRBV9 and TRBJ2-7, with 7 bases fitting TRBD1. The CDR3 consists of 13 residues. CDR1 is SGDLS and CDR2 is YYNGEE in the germline V gene. V gave up 3 bases and J gave up 2 bases; unmatched junction bases: 2. CDR3 sequence reads: CASSGTGTYEQYF. The CDR3 region has the DNA TGTGCCAGCAGCGGGACAGGAACCTACGAGCAGTACTTC.

This clone was observed once. This chain connects TRBV5-1 to TRBJ2-5; D may be TRBD2 (6 bases). Germline V gives CDR1 SGHRS, CDR2 YFSETQ. Trimming took 4 bases from V and 0 from J, leaving 13 bases between them. This CDR3 is 15 amino acids long. The CDR3 protein is CASSPNERDQETQYF. In nucleotides, the CDR3 is TGCGCCAGCAGCCCCAACGAGCGGGACCAAGAGACCCAGTACTTC.

V usage is TRBV19 and J usage is TRBJ2-3, with 10 positions matching TRBD1. The V gene's germline CDR1 is LNHDA and CDR2 SQIVND (reference sequence). V trimming: 5 bases; J trimming: 5 bases; junction bases outside the gene matches: 7. The CDR3 totals 15 residues. CDR3 sequence (DNA): TGTGCCAGTAGTTTAGGACAGGGGGTAGGAGATACGCAGTATTTT. It is translated as CASSLGQGVGDTQYF.

In this sample, this clone turned up a few times. The chain has TRBV11-1 and TRBJ2-2, with D perhaps TRBD1 (6 bases). Germline lookup yields CDR1 SGHAT and CDR2 FQDESV (reference sequence). This CDR3 has 16 residues. The V and J ends lost 3 bases and 2 bases respectively, with 13 bases between them. The CDR3: CASSFGMGANTGELFF. The CDR3, as DNA: TGTGCCAGCAGCTTCGGTATGGGGGCCAACACCGGGGAGCTGTTTTTT.